Sequencing of this T cell receptor beta chain was carried out in a study of blood T cell repertoires in COVID-19. Germline CDR1 and CDR2: SGHRS and YFSETQ. The length of the CDR3 is 15 residues. V lost 0 bases to trimming and J lost 5 bases, with 14 bases between them. Here immunoSEQ multiplex PCR was the method, and the copy in TCRdb shows in-frame clones only, minus some. The data hold approximately 260,000 clones, with about 86% observed a single time. This chain connects TRBV5-1 to TRBJ1-2, with TRBD1 as a possible D gene (5 bases). The sequenced material came from PBMCs or T cells enriched from blood (not recorded which). This TCR derives from a woman aged 40 to 50 with acute COVID-19. CDR3 residues: CASSLAGGESYGYTF. CDR3 nucleotides: TGCGCCAGCAGCTTGGCCGGAGGGGAGAGTTATGGCTACACCTTC.